This entry lists 32 T cell receptor beta chains sequenced from one sample in a study of T cells in Graves' hyperthyroidism and ophthalmopathy. RNA transcripts gave rise to amplified TCR beta CDR3 regions. The HTBI primer set was used in a first-round RT-PCR of the TCR CDR3. Using its own MiXCR run on the multiplex PCR reads, TCRdb lists one record per CDR3 protein. The sample yields 600,000 to 700,000 distinct CDR3 sequences, over 12% seen once. The material sequenced was blood. Source of these receptors: a woman in her thirties or forties with Graves' ophthalmopathy.

Many counts were recorded for this clonotype. The chain has TRBV2 and TRBJ1-2; TRBD1 might be the D (6 bases). This CDR3 has 11 residues. V lost 11 bases and J lost 7, with 14 bases in between. Germline V gene sequence: CDR1 SNHLY, CDR2 FYNNEI. CDR3 sequence reads: CAAAPGVGYTF. CDR3 bases: TGTGCCGCGGCTCCAGGGGTTGGCTACACCTTC.

About this clonotype itself: At one end the junction does not follow the germline gene, possibly because of a read error. This chain uses TRBV30 with TRBJ2-7; 10 bases match TRBD1. Germline CDR1 reads GTSNPN; CDR2 reads SVGIG (reference sequence). CDR3 size: 13 residues. As DNA, the CDR3 is TGTGCCTGGAGTGCGACAGGGGGCGACGAACAGTACTTC. Protein sequence: CAWSATGGDEQYF. Full variable domain (missing parts from reference TRBV30 and TRBJ2-7): SQTIHQWPATLVQPVGSPLSLECTVEGTSNPNLYWYRQAAGRGLQLLFYSVGIGQISSEVPQNLSASRPQDRQFILSSKKLLLSDSGFYLCAWSATGGDEQYFGPGTRLTVT.

This clonotype has ten or more counts. The chain joins TRBV19 to TRBJ2-5, with D possibly matching TRBD1 (8 bases). Germline V gene sequence: CDR1 LNHDA, CDR2 SQIVND (reference sequence). The CDR3 sequence is 16 residues long. V was pared by 5 bases and J by 2 bases, with 18 bases between. This CDR3 reads CASSSDRGGVQETQYF. The CDR3 DNA reads as TGTGCCAGTAGTTCCGACAGGGGAGGGGTACAAGAGACCCAGTACTTC.

This clonotype was seen at least ten times. The chain links TRBV28 to TRBJ2-2; D tentatively fits TRBD1 or TRBD2 (6 bases each). V was cut by 7 bases and J by 6 bases, with 21 bases left in between. In germline, CDR1 is MDHEN, CDR2 SYDVKM. CDR3 size: 16 residues. In DNA form, the CDR3 reads TGTGCCAGCATCGAGGGGGGCAGGGGAACTTCCGGGGAGCTGTTTTTT. Translating it yields CASIEGGRGTSGELFF.

V gene TRBV29-1 combines with J gene TRBJ2-5; TRBD2 matches 11 bases. The V segment lost 4 bases and the J segment 2 bases; nucleotides outside the gene matches: 12. Germline CDR1 is SQVTM and CDR2 is ANQGSEA. The CDR3 consists of 17 residues. CDR3 loop: CSVGSLAGGGTQETQYF. The CDR3 nucleotides are TGCAGCGTTGGGAGTTTAGCGGGGGGGGGCACACAAGAGACCCAGTACTTC.

This clonotype was observed at least ten times. V gene TRBV30 combines with J gene TRBJ1-1; D remains unclear. This CDR3 spans 14 amino acids. Germline-derived CDR1 and CDR2 are GTSNPN and SVGIG (reference sequence). Trimming removed 0 bases from V and 1 base from J, with 9 bases in between. The CDR3 is CAWSVDGENTEAFF. As DNA, the CDR3 is TGTGCCTGGAGTGTGGATGGTGAGAACACTGAAGCTTTCTTT.

This clonotype has a count of ten or more. The chain employs TRBV6-1 and TRBJ2-7; 14 nucleotides agree with TRBD2. Germline V lookup: CDR1 MNHNS, CDR2 SASEGT. This CDR3 has 16 residues. V was pared by 4 bases and J by 5 bases, with 7 bases of the junction left unmatched. In DNA, the CDR3 is TGTGCCAGCAGTGGAGGACTAGCGGGAGGCTTAGACGAGCAGTACTTC. It yields the protein CASSGGLAGGLDEQYF.

This clonotype was observed at least ten times. J is TRBJ1-1 and V is TRBV3-1; D is uncertain. This CDR3 has 16 residues. Germline-derived CDR1 and CDR2 are LGHDT and YNNKEL (reference sequence). The V gene lost 0 bases and the J gene lost 2 bases, with 13 bases spanning the gap. This chain's CDR3 is CASSQEVTRLNTEAFF. Here the CDR3 DNA reads TGTGCCAGCAGCCAAGAAGTGACACGGTTAAACACTGAAGCTTTCTTT. Using reference TRBV3-1 and TRBJ1-1 for the parts outside the CDR3, the full variable domain is DTAVSQTPKYLVTQMGNDKSIKCEQNLGHDTMYWYKQDSKKFLKIMFSYNNKELIINETVPNRFSPKSPDKAHLNLHINSLELGDSAVYFCASSQEVTRLNTEAFFGQGTRLTVV.

V is TRBV3-1 and J is TRBJ1-5; TRBD1 might be the D (6 bases). The V and J ends lost 1 base and 9 bases respectively, with 16 bases between them. CDR1 and CDR2 from the germline V gene are LGHDT and YNNKEL (reference sequence). This CDR3 is built from 15 residues. The CDR3 DNA reads as TGTGCCAGCAGCCAAGTTCAGGGCCCAGGGGTGCCCCAGCATTTT. Its protein is CASSQVQGPGVPQHF.

At least ten counts were recorded for this clonotype. V gene TRBV6-1 combines with J gene TRBJ2-7; 16 nucleotides line up with TRBD2. Trimming took 7 bases from V and 4 from J; bases not matched to a gene: 4. CDR1 is MNHNS and CDR2 is SASEGT in the germline V gene. The CDR3 totals 15 residues. The CDR3 spells CASNLGLAGGYEQYF. The CDR3 DNA reads as TGTGCCAGCAATCTGGGACTAGCGGGAGGGTACGAGCAGTACTTC.

This clonotype showed up many times. This chain links TRBV2 with TRBJ2-2; D remains unclear. This CDR3 contains 13 residues. Germline CDR1 SNHLY, CDR2 FYNNEI. Trimming cost V 8 bases and J 4 bases, with 11 bases left between them. CDR3 coding DNA: TGTGCCAGCCATTTACACCCCACCGGGGAGCTGTTTTTT. Its translation: CASHLHPTGELFF.

The rearrangement joins TRBV6-1 to TRBJ2-5, with D perhaps TRBD1 (6 bases). CDR1 MNHNS and CDR2 SASEGT come from the germline V gene. This CDR3 spans 14 amino acids. The germline V and J ends were trimmed by 3 bases and 3 bases, with 11 bases remaining between them. The CDR3: CASSDWGREETQYF. The DNA for the CDR3 is TGTGCCAGCAGTGACTGGGGGCGCGAAGAGACCCAGTACTTC.

This clonotype was counted ten times or more. V gene TRBV7-3 combines with J gene TRBJ2-5, with 7 bases lining up with TRBD2. In germline, CDR1 is SGHTA, CDR2 FQGTGA. CDR3 length equals 16 residues. The trim removed 0 bases at V and 3 bases at J, leaving 7 bases unmatched. The CDR3 DNA follows: TGTGCCAGCAGCTTAACTGGGCTAGCGGAAGAAGAGACCCAGTACTTC. Translating it yields CASSLTGLAEEETQYF.

The table lists this clonotype with many counts. The CDR3, as DNA: TGCAGTGCCGTACTAAGGACAGCGAACACTGAAGCTTTCTTT. It codes for CSAVLRTANTEAFF. The genes are TRBV20-1 and TRBJ1-1; tentatively, D is TRBD1 (6 bases). The CDR3 has 14 residues. CDR1 and CDR2 (germline): DFQATT, SNEGSKA (reference sequence). Trimming removed 6 bases at V and 1 base at J, with 15 bases between.

This clonotype was detected many times. This chain connects TRBV4-3 to TRBJ2-7; no clear D gene. This CDR3 has 16 residues. Germline-derived CDR1 and CDR2 are LGHNA and YSLEER. V lost 1 base, J lost 0 bases, and 13 bases lay in between. In DNA, the CDR3 is TGCGCCAGCAGCCAAGGTTACAGCAGAAGCTCCTACGAGCAGTACTTC. Translation: CASSQGYSRSSYEQYF.

This clonotype was detected ten times or more. The chain has TRBV12-3 or TRBV12-4 and TRBJ2-5; D possibly matches TRBD1 or TRBD2 (6 bases each). The germline V and J ends were trimmed by 7 bases and 4 bases, with 13 bases remaining between them. The CDR3 is 13 amino acids. DNA of the CDR3: TGTGCCAGCAACATCGGGGGCCTAGAGACCCAGTACTTC. Translated, it gives CASNIGGLETQYF.

This clonotype was seen repeatedly, ten times or more. This chain connects TRBV2 to TRBJ2-5; TRBD2 aligns across 7 bases. With V trimmed by 4 bases and J by 5 bases, 4 bases remained unmatched. Germline CDR1 SNHLY, CDR2 FYNNEI. This CDR3 comprises 13 residues. Written as DNA, the CDR3 is TGTGCCAGCAGTGGGACTAGGGCCGAGACCCAGTACTTC. It is translated as CASSGTRAETQYF.

The genes are TRBV12-3 or TRBV12-4 and TRBJ2-3; D is tentatively TRBD1 or TRBD2 (5 bases each). The CDR3 is made up of 15 amino acids. V lost 6 bases and J 6 bases, leaving 19 bases between the germline ends. This CDR3 reads CASSAMGDGGDTQYF. DNA for the CDR3: TGTGCCAGCAGCGCGATGGGGGACGGCGGGGATACGCAGTATTTT.

This clonotype appeared many times. This rearrangement joins TRBV20-1 to TRBJ2-5; 7 positions agree with TRBD2. The germline V gene encodes CDR1 DFQATT and CDR2 SNEGSKA (reference sequence). The V gene end was trimmed by 0 bases and the J gene end by 2 bases; junction bases not matched to a gene: 3. The CDR3 sequence is 14 residues long. Written as DNA, the CDR3 is TGCAGTGCTAGAGATCGGGGGGTTCAAGAGACCCAGTACTTC. Protein: CSARDRGVQETQYF.

This chain links TRBV6-1 with TRBJ1-1; possible D gene TRBD1, 5 bases. The germline CDR1 and CDR2 sequences are MNHNS and SASEGT. V shed 2 bases and J shed 1 base, with 11 bases lying between them. The CDR3 sequence is 15 residues long. The CDR3 here is CASSEIFGANTEAFF. The CDR3 DNA is TGTGCCAGCAGTGAAATCTTCGGGGCGAACACTGAAGCTTTCTTT.

J is TRBJ2-2 and V is TRBV20-1, with 8 bases that match TRBD2. The CDR3 contains 13 residues. CDR1 is DFQATT, CDR2 SNEGSKA, per germline (reference sequence). V lost 5 bases, J lost 7 bases, and 6 bases stayed unmatched. The CDR3 DNA reads as TGCAGTGCTCCGCGGGAGGTGGACGGGGAGCTGTTTTTT. This gives the protein CSAPREVDGELFF.

The table lists this clonotype with many counts. In DNA, the CDR3 is TGTGCCAGCAGTTCCCTGGGACTAGCGGGAAACACCGGGGAGCTGTTTTTT. As protein: CASSSLGLAGNTGELFF. This rearrangement joins TRBV28 to TRBJ2-2; TRBD2 agrees at 13 bases. Unmatched junction bases numbered 4, after V lost 4 bases and J lost 2 bases. The V gene's germline CDR1 is MDHEN and CDR2 SYDVKM. The CDR3 is made up of 17 amino acids.

This clonotype was detected many times. The chain joins TRBV7-2 to TRBJ1-2; the D is unclear. Deletions cut 1 base from V and 5 bases from J, with 11 bases between. CDR3 length: 14 residues. Germline values: CDR1 SGHTA, CDR2 FQGNSA. The CDR3 spells CASSLEPTGYGYTF. DNA of the CDR3: TGTGCCAGCAGCTTAGAGCCCACTGGGTATGGCTACACCTTC.

The rearrangement uses TRBV15 and TRBJ2-7; the D is unclear. CDR1 and CDR2 from the germline V gene are LNHNV and YYDKDF (reference sequence). CDR3 length: 15 residues. Trimming pared 4 bases from V and 4 bases from J, leaving 17 bases between. DNA for the CDR3: TGTGCCACCAGCAAAGAGGTCGGGTCAGGTTACGAGCAGTACTTC. This gives the protein CATSKEVGSGYEQYF.

The chain employs TRBV4-1 and TRBJ1-2; TRBD1 aligns across 7 bases. This CDR3 spans 15 amino acids. V was clipped by 0 bases and J by 10 bases; unmatched bases: 11. Germline lookup yields CDR1 MGHRA and CDR2 YSYEKL. The DNA of the CDR3 is TGCGCCAGCAGCCAAGAGAATGAAGGGGGCCGTGTCTACACCTTC. It encodes CASSQENEGGRVYTF.

This clonotype has only a few counts. CDR3 DNA sequence: TGTGCCAGCACAGGGGGGCCGGGGGTCGAGCAGTACTTC. Translated: CASTGGPGVEQYF. The chain joins TRBV6-1 to TRBJ2-7; perhaps TRBD1 as D (7 bases). V was pared by 7 bases and J by 6 bases, with 16 bases between. Per the germline V gene, CDR1 is MNHNS and CDR2 is SASEGT. The CDR3 length is 13 residues.

This clonotype was detected ten times or more. The V and J genes are TRBV30 and TRBJ1-5, with D unresolved. This CDR3 comprises 15 residues. V shed 1 base and J shed 1 base, with 11 bases lying between them. Germline values: CDR1 GTSNPN, CDR2 SVGIG (reference sequence). DNA for the CDR3: TGTGCCTGGAGTGGGCAAACCGGGAGCAATCAGCCCCAGCATTTT. Translation gives CAWSGQTGSNQPQHF.

This clonotype was seen repeatedly, ten times or more. This chain links TRBV25-1 with TRBJ1-1, with D maybe TRBD1 (5 bases). Between the trimmed V and J ends, which lost 7 bases and 1 base, there was a span of 13 bases. This CDR3 comprises 14 residues. CDR1 is MGHDK, CDR2 SYGVNS, per germline. The CDR3 is CASIPNGGNTEAFF. DNA of the CDR3: TGTGCCAGCATTCCGAACGGGGGGAACACTGAAGCTTTCTTT.

The sample holds a few counts of this clonotype. The chain uses TRBV7-6 and TRBJ2-5; TRBD1 aligns across 9 bases. The junction had 6 bases not matched to a gene; V was cut back by 4 bases and J by 6 bases. The CDR3 extends over 14 amino acids. Germline-derived CDR1 and CDR2 are SGHVS and FNYEAQ. CDR3 nucleotides: TGTGCCAGCAGCTCGGGGACAGGGTCGCAGACCCAGTACTTC. Its protein product is CASSSGTGSQTQYF.

The sample holds many counts of this clonotype. The chain recombines TRBV19 with TRBJ1-2; TRBD1 matches 8 bases. Trimming took 5 bases from V and 5 from J; bases not matched to a gene: 10. From germline, CDR1 is LNHDA and CDR2 SQIVND (reference sequence). The CDR3 runs to 15 residues. The CDR3 nucleotides are TGTGCCAGTAGTCAGGGGACAGGCCTAGAGTATGGCTACACCTTC. Its translation is CASSQGTGLEYGYTF.

This clonotype came up many times. The chain carries TRBV5-4 and TRBJ2-5; 7 bases align to TRBD2. Germline V gene lookup returns CDR1 SGHNT and CDR2 YYREEE (reference sequence). The CDR3 loop spans 14 amino acids. Trimming removed 5 bases from V and 1 base from J; junction bases left unmatched: 5. The CDR3 DNA reads TGTGCCAGCAGACGAACTAGCGCCCAAGAGACCCAGTACTTC. It specifies CASRRTSAQETQYF. Drawing the rest from reference TRBV5-4 and TRBJ2-5, the complete variable domain is ETGVTQSPTHLIKTRGQQVTLRCSSQSGHNTVSWYQQALGQGPQFIFQYYREEENGRGNFPPRFSGLQFPNYSSELNVNALELDDSALYLCASRRTSAQETQYFGPGTRLLVL.

Ten or more counts support this clonotype. This sequence joins TRBV4-2 and TRBJ2-7; TRBD2 might be the D (5 bases). The CDR3 consists of 14 residues. Germline V gives CDR1 LGHNA, CDR2 YNFKEQ. Trimming left V 0 bases short and J 4 bases short, with 10 bases between. The CDR3 nucleotides read TGTGCCAGCAGCCAAGAGAGGAGAGGGTACGAGCAGTACTTC. Protein product: CASSQERRGYEQYF.